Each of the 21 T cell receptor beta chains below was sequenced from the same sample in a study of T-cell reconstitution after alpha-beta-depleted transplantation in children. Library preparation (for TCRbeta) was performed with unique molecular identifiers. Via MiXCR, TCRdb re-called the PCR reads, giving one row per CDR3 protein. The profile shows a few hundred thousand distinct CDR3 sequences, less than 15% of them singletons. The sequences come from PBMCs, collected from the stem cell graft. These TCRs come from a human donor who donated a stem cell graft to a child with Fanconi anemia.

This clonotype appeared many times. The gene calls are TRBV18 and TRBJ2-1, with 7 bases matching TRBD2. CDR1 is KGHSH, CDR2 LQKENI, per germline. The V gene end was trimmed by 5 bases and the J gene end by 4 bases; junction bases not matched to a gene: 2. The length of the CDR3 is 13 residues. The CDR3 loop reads CASSAGGYNEQFF. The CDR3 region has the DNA TGTGCCAGCTCAGCCGGGGGGTACAATGAGCAGTTCTTC.

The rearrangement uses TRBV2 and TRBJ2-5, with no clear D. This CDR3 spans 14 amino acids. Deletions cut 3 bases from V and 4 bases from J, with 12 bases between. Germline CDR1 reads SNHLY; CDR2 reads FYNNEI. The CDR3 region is CASSEIRAAETQYF. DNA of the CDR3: TGTGCCAGCAGTGAGATAAGGGCAGCAGAGACCCAGTACTTC.

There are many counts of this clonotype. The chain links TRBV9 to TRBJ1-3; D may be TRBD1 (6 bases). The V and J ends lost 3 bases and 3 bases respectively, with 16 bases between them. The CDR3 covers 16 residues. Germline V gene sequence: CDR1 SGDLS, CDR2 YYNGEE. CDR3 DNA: TGTGCCAGCAGCGAAAGATTTGGGGGGCTTGGAAACACCATATATTTT. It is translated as CASSERFGGLGNTIYF.

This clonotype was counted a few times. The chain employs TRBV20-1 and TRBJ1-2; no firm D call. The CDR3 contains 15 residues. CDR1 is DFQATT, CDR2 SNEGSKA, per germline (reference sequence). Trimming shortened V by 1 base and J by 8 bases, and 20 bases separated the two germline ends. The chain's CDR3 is CSARVDTSKRGGYTF. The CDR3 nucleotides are TGCAGTGCTAGAGTAGACACCTCAAAGCGGGGAGGCTACACCTTC.

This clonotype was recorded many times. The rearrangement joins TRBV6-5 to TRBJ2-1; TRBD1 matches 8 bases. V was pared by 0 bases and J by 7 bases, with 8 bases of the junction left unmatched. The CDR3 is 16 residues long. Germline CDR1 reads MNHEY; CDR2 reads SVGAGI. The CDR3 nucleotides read TGTGCCAGCAGTTACTCGACGGCAGGGGGCCGAAATGAGCAGTTCTTC. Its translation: CASSYSTAGGRNEQFF.

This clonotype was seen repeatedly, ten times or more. The CDR3 DNA reads as TGTGCCTGGGCGGCCTCTGGGGCCAACGTCCTGACTTTC. Its protein product is CAWAASGANVLTF. This rearrangement joins TRBV30 to TRBJ2-6; D gene ambiguous. The CDR3 length is 13 residues. The germline V gene encodes CDR1 GTSNPN and CDR2 SVGIG (reference sequence). V lost 5 bases, J lost 0 bases, and 5 bases lay in between.

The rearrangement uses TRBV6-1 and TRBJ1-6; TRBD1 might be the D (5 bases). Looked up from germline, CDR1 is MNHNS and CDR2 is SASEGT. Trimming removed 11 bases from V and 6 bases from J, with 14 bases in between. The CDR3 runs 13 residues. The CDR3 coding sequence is TGTGCCGCAAAACGGGACTCTAATTCACCCCTCCACTTT. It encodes CAAKRDSNSPLHF.

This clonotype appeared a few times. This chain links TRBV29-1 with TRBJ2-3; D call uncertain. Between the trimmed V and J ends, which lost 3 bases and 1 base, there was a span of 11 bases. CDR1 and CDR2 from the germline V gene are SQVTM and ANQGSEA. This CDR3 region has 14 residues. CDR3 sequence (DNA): TGCAGCGTTGACGCCGTCGCGGGCACAGATACGCAGTATTTT. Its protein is CSVDAVAGTDTQYF.

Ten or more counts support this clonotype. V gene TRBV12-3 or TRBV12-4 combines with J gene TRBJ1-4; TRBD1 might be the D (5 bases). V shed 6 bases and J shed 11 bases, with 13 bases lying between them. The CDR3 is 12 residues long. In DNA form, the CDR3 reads TGTGCCAGCAGAACACTCCGGGACAAACTGTTTTTT. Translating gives CASRTLRDKLFF.

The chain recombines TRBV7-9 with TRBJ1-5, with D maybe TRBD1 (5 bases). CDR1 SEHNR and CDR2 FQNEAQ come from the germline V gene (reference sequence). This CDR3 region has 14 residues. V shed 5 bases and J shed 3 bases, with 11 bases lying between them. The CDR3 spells CASSRDANNQPQHF. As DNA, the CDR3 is TGTGCCAGCAGCCGGGACGCCAACAATCAGCCCCAGCATTTT.

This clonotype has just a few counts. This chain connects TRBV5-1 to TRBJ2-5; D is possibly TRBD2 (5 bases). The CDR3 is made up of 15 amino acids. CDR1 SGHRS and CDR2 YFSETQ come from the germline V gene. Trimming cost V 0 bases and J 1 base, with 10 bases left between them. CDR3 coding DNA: TGCGCCAGCAGCTTGGGGGTGGGAGTCCAAGAGACCCAGTACTTC. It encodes CASSLGVGVQETQYF. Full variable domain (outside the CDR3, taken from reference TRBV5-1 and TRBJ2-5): KAGVTQTPRYLIKTRGQQVTLSCSPISGHRSVSWYQQTPGQGLQFLFEYFSETQRNKGNFPGRFSGRQFSNSRSEMNVSTLELGDSALYLCASSLGVGVQETQYFGPGTRLLVL.

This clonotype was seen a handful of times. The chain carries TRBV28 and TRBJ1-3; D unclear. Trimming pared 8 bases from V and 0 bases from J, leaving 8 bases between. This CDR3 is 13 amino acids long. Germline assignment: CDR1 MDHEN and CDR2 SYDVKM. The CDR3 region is CASGMGSGNTIYF. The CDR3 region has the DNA TGTGCCAGCGGAATGGGCTCTGGAAACACCATATATTTT.

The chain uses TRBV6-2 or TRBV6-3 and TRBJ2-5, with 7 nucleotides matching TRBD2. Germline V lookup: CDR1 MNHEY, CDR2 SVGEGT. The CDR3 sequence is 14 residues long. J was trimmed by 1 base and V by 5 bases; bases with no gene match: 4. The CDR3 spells CASSTLAVQETQYF. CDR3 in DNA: TGTGCCAGCAGTACGCTAGCGGTCCAAGAGACCCAGTACTTC.

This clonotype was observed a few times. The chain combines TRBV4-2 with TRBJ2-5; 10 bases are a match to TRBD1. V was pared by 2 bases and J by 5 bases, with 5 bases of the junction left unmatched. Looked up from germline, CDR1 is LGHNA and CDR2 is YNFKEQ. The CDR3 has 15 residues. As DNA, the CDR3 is TGTGCCAGCAGCCAACAGGGACAGGGGTTGGAGACCCAGTACTTC. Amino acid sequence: CASSQQGQGLETQYF.

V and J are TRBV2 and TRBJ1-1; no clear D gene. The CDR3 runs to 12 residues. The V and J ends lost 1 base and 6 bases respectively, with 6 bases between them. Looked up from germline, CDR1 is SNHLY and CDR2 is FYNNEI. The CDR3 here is CASSEDYAEAFF. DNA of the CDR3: TGTGCCAGCAGTGAAGATTACGCTGAAGCTTTCTTT.

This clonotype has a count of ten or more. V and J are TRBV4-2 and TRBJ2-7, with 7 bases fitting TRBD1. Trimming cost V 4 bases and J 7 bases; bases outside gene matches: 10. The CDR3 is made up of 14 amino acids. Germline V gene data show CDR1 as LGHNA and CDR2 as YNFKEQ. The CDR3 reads CASSRGRQGWEQYF. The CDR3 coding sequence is TGTGCCAGCAGCCGAGGTCGACAGGGTTGGGAGCAGTACTTC.

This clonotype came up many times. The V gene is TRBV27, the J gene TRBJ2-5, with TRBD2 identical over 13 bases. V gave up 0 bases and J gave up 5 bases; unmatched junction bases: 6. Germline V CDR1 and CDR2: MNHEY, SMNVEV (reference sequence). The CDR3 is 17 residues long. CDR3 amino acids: CASSLSFGTSGAETQYF. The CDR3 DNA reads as TGTGCCAGCAGTTTATCTTTTGGGACTAGCGGGGCGGAGACCCAGTACTTC.

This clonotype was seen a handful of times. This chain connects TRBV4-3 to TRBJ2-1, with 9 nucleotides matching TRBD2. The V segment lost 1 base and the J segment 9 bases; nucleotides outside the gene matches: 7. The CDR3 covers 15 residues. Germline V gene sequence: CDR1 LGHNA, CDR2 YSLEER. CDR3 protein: CASSQGLAGSAEQFF. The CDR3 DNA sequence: TGCGCCAGCAGCCAAGGCCTAGCGGGGAGTGCTGAGCAGTTCTTC.

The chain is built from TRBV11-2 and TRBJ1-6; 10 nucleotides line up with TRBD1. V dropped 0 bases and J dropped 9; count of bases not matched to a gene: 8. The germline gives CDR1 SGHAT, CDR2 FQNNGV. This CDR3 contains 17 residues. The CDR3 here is CASSLEEPGQGFSPLHF. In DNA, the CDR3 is TGTGCCAGCAGCTTAGAAGAACCGGGACAGGGGTTTTCACCCCTCCACTTT.

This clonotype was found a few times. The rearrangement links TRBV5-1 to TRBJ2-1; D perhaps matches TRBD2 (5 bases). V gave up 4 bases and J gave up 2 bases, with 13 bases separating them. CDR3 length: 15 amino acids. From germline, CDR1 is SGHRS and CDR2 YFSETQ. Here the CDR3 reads CASSKGEGTYNEQFF. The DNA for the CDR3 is TGCGCCAGCAGCAAGGGAGAGGGCACCTACAATGAGCAGTTCTTC.

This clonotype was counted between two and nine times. The chain's CDR3 is CASSPLRSTGELFF. The CDR3 DNA reads TGTGCCAGCAGCCCACTCAGAAGCACCGGGGAGCTGTTTTTT. The chain uses TRBV9 and TRBJ2-2; unclear D gene. The CDR3 is made up of 14 amino acids. The germline gives CDR1 SGDLS, CDR2 YYNGEE. Between the trimmed V and J ends, which lost 4 bases and 4 bases, there was a span of 11 bases.